This passage covers 5 T cell receptor beta chains from one sample sequenced in a study of cytomegalovirus exposure and HLA in healthy donors. Amplification used 60 Vbeta primers and 13 Jbeta primers. Clones were sequenced by immunoSEQ multiplex PCR, and TCRdb holds only the in-frame ones, with some missing. The sample yields some 200,000 clones, roughly 84% seen once. Sequences were obtained from PBMCs. These TCRs come from a boy aged 2 to 10 in good health and CMV-seronegative.

The V and J genes are TRBV14 and TRBJ1-1, with D perhaps matching TRBD1 (6 bases). Germline-derived CDR1 and CDR2 are SGHDN and FVKESK. With 2 bases removed from V and 5 bases from J, the gap between germline ends came to 15 bases. CDR3 size: 15 residues. The CDR3 region has the DNA TGTGCCAGCAGCCAACGTGGGGGCGGGAGGACTGAAGCTTTCTTT. Translation gives CASSQRGGGRTEAFF.

The V gene is TRBV27, the J gene TRBJ2-3, with D possibly TRBD2 on 6 matching bases. V gave up 6 bases and J gave up 1 base, with 14 bases separating them. This CDR3 is 15 amino acids long. CDR1 MNHEY and CDR2 SMNVEV come from the germline V gene (reference sequence). CDR3: CASREQRARTDTQYF. CDR3 DNA: TGTGCCAGCAGGGAGCAGCGGGCCCGCACAGATACGCAGTATTTT.

The chain uses TRBV9 and TRBJ1-2; 8 bases map to TRBD1. Germline loops: CDR1 SGDLS, CDR2 YYNGEE. The V gene end was trimmed by 0 bases and the J gene end by 6 bases; junction bases not matched to a gene: 1. The CDR3 spans 13 residues. The CDR3 protein is CASSVATGDGYTF. In DNA form, the CDR3 reads TGTGCCAGCAGCGTAGCGACAGGGGATGGCTACACCTTC.

The chain uses TRBV19 and TRBJ1-6; no firm D call. Germline V gene data show CDR1 as LNHDA and CDR2 as SQIVND (reference sequence). The CDR3 is made up of 14 amino acids. V was clipped by 7 bases and J by 10 bases, with 17 bases between them. The CDR3 DNA reads TGTGCCAGTACCATGTCGGCGGGAGAATCACCCCTCCACTTT. Its translation is CASTMSAGESPLHF. Filled out from reference TRBV19 and TRBJ1-6, the complete variable domain reads DGGITQSPKYLFRKEGQNVTLSCEQNLNHDAMYWYRQDPGQGLRLIYYSQIVNDFQKGDIAEGYSVSREKKESFPLTVTSAQKNPTAFYLCASTMSAGESPLHFGNGTRLTVT.

This chain joins TRBV30 and TRBJ1-2, with 7 bases identical to TRBD1. The CDR3 length is 12 residues. Germline V gene data show CDR1 as GTSNPN and CDR2 as SVGIG (reference sequence). V shed 1 base, J shed 7 bases, and the junction held 3 bases outside the gene matches. DNA for the CDR3: TGTGCCTGGAGTGCCGGGACAGTTGGCTACACCTTC. It yields the protein CAWSAGTVGYTF.